The 14 T cell receptor beta chains presented below share a single source sample, sequenced in a study of shared T cell receptors in the human thymus. Using immunoSEQ multiplex PCR, the repertoire was profiled, and TCRdb retains in-frame clones only, with some absent. The sample holds about 380,000 clones, approximately 95% seen once. The source material was thymocytes. Receptors originate from a human donor.

The V call is TRBV28, the J call TRBJ2-7; D is unresolved. With 3 bases removed from V and 0 bases from J, the gap between germline ends came to 12 bases. CDR3 length: 15 residues. The germline CDR1 and CDR2 sequences are MDHEN and SYDVKM. The CDR3 DNA follows: TGTGCCAGCAGTTTCCTTACCCCCCACTCCTACGAGCAGTACTTC. Amino acids: CASSFLTPHSYEQYF.

The chain joins TRBV27 to TRBJ2-1, with D tentatively TRBD2 (6 bases). This CDR3 has 15 residues. Deletions cut 4 bases from V and 0 bases from J, with 10 bases between. CDR1 MNHEY and CDR2 SMNVEV come from the germline V gene (reference sequence). The CDR3 spells CASSWGTFSYNEQFF. DNA of the CDR3: TGTGCCAGCAGTTGGGGGACTTTCTCCTACAATGAGCAGTTCTTC.

This chain connects TRBV4-3 to TRBJ2-3, with 12 bases that match TRBD2. This CDR3 is built from 17 residues. Germline lookup yields CDR1 LGHNA and CDR2 YSLEER. The junction had 7 bases not matched to a gene; V was cut back by 0 bases and J by 6 bases. As DNA, the CDR3 is TGCGCCAGCAGCCAAGATACCCCTAGCGGGAGGGCCGATACGCAGTATTTT. Protein product: CASSQDTPSGRADTQYF.

This chain connects TRBV7-8 to TRBJ1-2; D remains unclear. The V end lost 7 bases, the J end lost 4 bases, and 13 bases lay between the germline ends. The CDR3 length is 13 residues. Germline V gives CDR1 SGHVS, CDR2 FQNEAQ. The CDR3 nucleotides read TGTGCCAGCACCACCAGAACGGGCTATGGCTACACCTTC. Translating gives CASTTRTGYGYTF.

The V and J genes are TRBV7-3 and TRBJ2-3; D is undetermined. Germline V gene lookup returns CDR1 SGHTA and CDR2 FQGTGA. V lost 4 bases, J lost 0 bases, and 14 bases lay in between. This CDR3 spans 16 amino acids. The CDR3: CASSSQAKNSTDTQYF. As DNA, the CDR3 is TGTGCCAGCAGCTCCCAAGCGAAAAATAGCACAGATACGCAGTATTTT.

V gene TRBV9 combines with J gene TRBJ1-1, with TRBD1 matching over 7 bases. The germline V gene encodes CDR1 SGDLS and CDR2 YYNGEE. The J segment lost 5 bases and the V segment lost 2 bases, leaving 3 bases of the junction unmatched. There are 13 residues in the CDR3. The CDR3 DNA follows: TGTGCCAGCAGCGTGACAGGGAGGACTGAAGCTTTCTTT. Its protein is CASSVTGRTEAFF.

J is TRBJ2-7 and V is TRBV5-6; 8 bases are a match to TRBD2. Unmatched junction bases numbered 7, after V lost 2 bases and J lost 3 bases. Germline CDR1 reads SGHDT; CDR2 reads YYEEEE. CDR3 size: 15 residues. The CDR3 region is CASSFAGSGSYEQYF. DNA for the CDR3: TGTGCCAGCAGCTTTGCTGGCAGCGGGAGCTACGAGCAGTACTTC.

The rearrangement uses TRBV21-1 and TRBJ2-3; TRBD2, the D gene given by the table, was not confirmed from the DNA. TRBV21-1 corresponds to a pseudogene. The length of the CDR3 is 23 residues. DNA for the CDR3: TGTGCCAGCAGCAAAGATTCCCTTCATCTTGGTAGCGGGGCTCAAATAGGCACAGATACGCAGTATTTT. Amino acids: CASSKDSLHLGSGAQIGTDTQYF.

The V and J genes are TRBV4-2 and TRBJ2-2; D is uncertain. The germline V gene encodes CDR1 LGHNA and CDR2 YNFKEQ. The CDR3 covers 14 residues. With 3 bases removed from V and 6 bases from J, the gap between germline ends came to 11 bases. Here the CDR3 reads CASSHSQWAGELFF. The CDR3, as DNA: TGTGCCAGCAGCCACTCCCAATGGGCCGGGGAGCTGTTTTTT.

The chain uses TRBV27 and TRBJ2-1; D is possibly TRBD2 (5 bases). V was pared by 2 bases and J by 16 bases, with 21 bases between. CDR1 is MNHEY, CDR2 SMNVEV, per germline (reference sequence). This CDR3 is 14 amino acids long. CDR3 loop: CASSLRSDGKPRFF. The CDR3, as DNA: TGTGCCAGCAGTTTAAGGAGTGACGGGAAGCCCCGCTTCTTC.

The chain has TRBV2 and TRBJ2-5, with 13 bases matching TRBD2. Germline CDR1 reads SNHLY; CDR2 reads FYNNEI. The CDR3 consists of 14 residues. Unmatched junction bases numbered 4, after V lost 7 bases and J lost 5 bases. The CDR3 region has the DNA TGTGCCAGCATTATGACTAGCGGGAGGGAGACCCAGTACTTC. The encoded protein is CASIMTSGRETQYF.

The chain uses TRBV6-4 and TRBJ2-3, with D unclear. Trimming pared 5 bases from V and 2 bases from J, leaving 23 bases between. This CDR3 is 18 amino acids long. Per the germline V gene, CDR1 is MRHNA and CDR2 is SNTAGT. The CDR3 DNA reads as TGTGCCAGCAGTCCCGATAGTTGGACGATCCTACCCACAGATACGCAGTATTTT. Its translation: CASSPDSWTILPTDTQYF.

This chain uses TRBV27 with TRBJ2-1, with 13 bases that match TRBD2. This CDR3 region has 15 residues. CDR1 is MNHEY, CDR2 SMNVEV, per germline (reference sequence). Trimming cost V 6 bases and J 8 bases; bases outside gene matches: 7. The CDR3: CASRSRTSGSDEQFF. CDR3 DNA sequence: TGTGCCAGCAGGTCCCGGACTAGCGGGAGCGATGAGCAGTTCTTC.

This clone was observed a single time. The J gene is TRBJ1-5, the V gene TRBV30; the match to TRBD1 covers 11 bases. In germline, CDR1 is GTSNPN, CDR2 SVGIG (reference sequence). CDR3 length: 15 amino acids. After removal of 0 bases from V and 6 bases from J, the junction contained 4 bases not matched to a gene. CDR3: CAWSVRDRGVQPQHF. DNA for the CDR3: TGTGCCTGGAGTGTACGGGACAGGGGGGTTCAGCCCCAGCATTTT. The full variable domain, with the rest looked up from reference TRBV30 and TRBJ1-5, is SQTIHQWPATLVQPVGSPLSLECTVEGTSNPNLYWYRQAAGRGLQLLFYSVGIGQISSEVPQNLSASRPQDRQFILSSKKLLLSDSGFYLCAWSVRDRGVQPQHFGDGTRLSIL.